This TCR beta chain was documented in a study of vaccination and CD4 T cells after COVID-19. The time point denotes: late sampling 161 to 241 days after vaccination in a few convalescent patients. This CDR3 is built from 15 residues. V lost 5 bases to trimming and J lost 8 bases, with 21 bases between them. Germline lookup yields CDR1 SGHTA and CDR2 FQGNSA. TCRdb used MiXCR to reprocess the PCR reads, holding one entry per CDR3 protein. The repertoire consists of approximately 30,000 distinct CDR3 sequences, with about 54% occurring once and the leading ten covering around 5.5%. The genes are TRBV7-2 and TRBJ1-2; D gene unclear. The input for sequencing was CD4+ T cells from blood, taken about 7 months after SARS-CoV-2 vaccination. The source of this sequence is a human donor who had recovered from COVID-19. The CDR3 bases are TGTGCCAGCAGCCCCACGTCGGCCCTCGGGGAGGGCTACACCTTC. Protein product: CASSPTSALGEGYTF.